This entry lists 26 T cell receptor beta chains sequenced from one sample in a study of blood T cell repertoires in COVID-19. Profiled with immunoSEQ multiplex PCR; TCRdb holds only in-frame clones, not every one. The sample holds around 85,000 clones, 80% to 90% seen once. The sample taken for sequencing was PBMCs or T cells enriched from blood (not recorded which). Receptor source: a woman between 50 and 59 years old with acute COVID-19.

This clone was observed a few times. V and J are TRBV11-2 and TRBJ1-1; unclear D gene. V was clipped by 1 base and J by 1 base, with 13 bases between them. The CDR3 is 16 amino acids. CDR1 SGHAT and CDR2 FQNNGV come from the germline V gene. As DNA, the CDR3 is TGTGCCAGCAGCTTAGTTCTCGGGGTCAAGAACACTGAAGCTTTCTTT. Amino acids: CASSLVLGVKNTEAFF.

The genes are TRBV4-2 and TRBJ1-4; maybe TRBD1 (5 bases). Germline V gene sequence: CDR1 LGHNA, CDR2 YNFKEQ. V was cut by 3 bases and J by 2 bases, with 13 bases left in between. This CDR3 comprises 16 residues. For the CDR3, the DNA is TGTGCCAGCAGCCAGACCGCGGGACCCACTAATGAAAAACTGTTTTTT. Residues: CASSQTAGPTNEKLFF.

The genes are TRBV10-3 and TRBJ1-1; no definite D call. Trimming removed 0 bases from V and 0 bases from J, with 11 bases in between. CDR1 and CDR2 from the germline V gene are ENHRY and SYGVKD. The CDR3 is 16 residues long. The CDR3 DNA reads TGTGCCATCAGTGAGTCCGTAATACGGGTGAACACTGAAGCTTTCTTT. Encoded protein: CAISESVIRVNTEAFF.

The chain combines TRBV6-1 with TRBJ1-1, with D perhaps matching TRBD1 (5 bases). CDR3 length equals 10 residues. V was shortened by 2 bases and J by 12 bases, with 7 bases between the two germline ends. The germline CDR1 and CDR2 sequences are MNHNS and SASEGT. CDR3 residues: CASSEWGTFF. The CDR3 DNA follows: TGTGCCAGCAGTGAATGGGGCACTTTCTTT.

This chain uses TRBV30 with TRBJ1-4; 7 positions match TRBD1. Germline V gene lookup returns CDR1 GTSNPN and CDR2 SVGIG (reference sequence). With 0 bases clipped from V and 7 bases from J, the junction kept 5 bases outside the gene matches. The CDR3 sequence is 14 residues long. The CDR3 bases are TGTGCCTGGAGTGTGGGGACAGCGGGTGAAAAACTGTTTTTT. Translation: CAWSVGTAGEKLFF.

The J gene is TRBJ1-2, the V gene TRBV7-9; a weak D match, TRBD1 (5 bases). From germline, CDR1 is SEHNR and CDR2 FQNEAQ (reference sequence). This CDR3 contains 14 residues. V lost 1 base to trimming and J lost 6 bases, with 12 bases between them. As DNA, the CDR3 is TGTGCCAGCAGCTTAGGGAACTCCAGGGATGGCTACACCTTC. The encoded protein is CASSLGNSRDGYTF.

The chain joins TRBV10-3 to TRBJ1-1; 7 bases line up with TRBD1. The CDR3 is 15 amino acids. With V trimmed by 4 bases and J by 5 bases, 10 bases remained unmatched. Per the germline V gene, CDR1 is ENHRY and CDR2 is SYGVKD. CDR3 protein: CAISVKGGEGTEAFF. In nucleotides, the CDR3 is TGTGCCATCAGTGTAAAAGGGGGCGAGGGGACTGAAGCTTTCTTT.

The gene calls are TRBV19 and TRBJ1-2; 8 bases are a match to TRBD1. V trimming: 4 bases; J trimming: 7 bases; junction bases outside the gene matches: 2. Germline V gene sequence: CDR1 LNHDA, CDR2 SQIVND (reference sequence). The CDR3 is 12 residues long. The CDR3 DNA follows: TGTGCCAGTAGTAGACAGGGGTCTGGCTACACCTTC. Protein product: CASSRQGSGYTF.

The chain has TRBV7-9 and TRBJ1-5, with no clear D. V was trimmed by 5 bases and J by 6 bases, leaving 14 bases between them. The length of the CDR3 is 14 residues. Germline-derived CDR1 and CDR2 are SEHNR and FQNEAQ (reference sequence). The DNA for the CDR3 is TGTGCCAGCAGCCCTCTGTTGGTCGGTCAGCCCCAGCATTTT. Amino acids: CASSPLLVGQPQHF.

The chain couples TRBV7-8 to TRBJ2-5; no clear D. Germline loops: CDR1 SGHVS, CDR2 FQNEAQ. V was cut by 1 base and J by 2 bases, with 8 bases left in between. CDR3 length: 14 residues. CDR3 residues: CASSLVLRQETQYF. For the CDR3, the DNA is TGTGCCAGCAGCTTAGTCCTAAGACAAGAGACCCAGTACTTC.

The chain has TRBV19 and TRBJ2-1, with TRBD2 matching 8 bases. Germline loops: CDR1 LNHDA, CDR2 SQIVND (reference sequence). Losses at the gene ends were 4 bases for V and 7 bases for J; bases not matched to a gene: 6. This CDR3 has 14 residues. CDR3 DNA: TGTGCCAGTAGTAACACCGGGACTAGTAATGAGCAGTTCTTC. Translation: CASSNTGTSNEQFF. Based on the CDR3 plus reference TRBV19 and TRBJ2-1, the full variable domain is DGGITQSPKYLFRKEGQNVTLSCEQNLNHDAMYWYRQDPGQGLRLIYYSQIVNDFQKGDIAEGYSVSREKKESFPLTVTSAQKNPTAFYLCASSNTGTSNEQFFGPGTRLTVL.

This rearrangement joins TRBV18 to TRBJ2-1, with 13 bases aligning to TRBD2. CDR3 length: 16 residues. V trimming: 3 bases; J trimming: 8 bases; junction bases outside the gene matches: 7. Looked up from germline, CDR1 is KGHSH and CDR2 is LQKENI. The CDR3 bases are TGTGCCAGCTCACCTTATCGGACTAGCGGGAGAGATGAGCAGTTCTTC. Protein: CASSPYRTSGRDEQFF.

This clone was recorded a few times. CDR3 DNA sequence: TGTGCCAGCAGCCAAGCTGGCACAGGAGGCTACACCTTC. This translates into CASSQAGTGGYTF. The gene calls are TRBV3-1 (or the pseudogene TRBV3-2) and TRBJ1-2; possible D gene TRBD1, 5 bases. This CDR3 comprises 13 residues. V lost 1 base and J lost 8, with 11 bases in between. Germline CDR1 and CDR2: LGHDT and YNNKEL (reference sequence).

This clone was picked up one time. This chain links TRBV5-1 with TRBJ1-2, with 8 bases lining up with TRBD1. Germline-derived CDR1 and CDR2 are SGHRS and YFSETQ. The CDR3 totals 15 residues. Trimming at V came to 1 base and at J to 4 bases, leaving 6 bases not matched to a gene. The CDR3 nucleotides are TGCGCCAGCAGCTTGACAGCGACAGGGGTCTATGGCTACACCTTC. This sequence encodes CASSLTATGVYGYTF.

CDR3 in DNA: TGTGCCAGCAGCCCCAGGGGGGCCCCCGAAGGCTCCTATAATTCACCCCTCCACTTT. Its translation: CASSPRGAPEGSYNSPLHF. This chain links TRBV9 with TRBJ1-6; TRBD1 aligns across 7 bases. Germline values: CDR1 SGDLS, CDR2 YYNGEE. The V gene end was trimmed by 4 bases and the J gene end by 0 bases; junction bases not matched to a gene: 13. CDR3 size: 19 residues.

The V call is TRBV29-1, the J call TRBJ1-1, with D perhaps matching TRBD1 (5 bases). Germline V CDR1 and CDR2: SQVTM, ANQGSEA. The CDR3 extends over 14 amino acids. The germline V and J ends were trimmed by 2 bases and 5 bases, with 15 bases remaining between them. CDR3 bases: TGCAGCGTTGAACGAGGCAGGGCCAGTACTGAAGCTTTCTTT. It specifies CSVERGRASTEAFF.

This chain uses TRBV27 with TRBJ2-5, with TRBD2 as a possible D gene (6 bases). CDR1 is MNHEY, CDR2 SMNVEV, per germline (reference sequence). This CDR3 has 18 residues. Between the trimmed V and J ends, which lost 3 bases and 0 bases, there was a span of 20 bases. The CDR3, as DNA: TGTGCCAGCAGTTTCTCATCATGGGCGGGACGGTACCAAGAGACCCAGTACTTC. Translating gives CASSFSSWAGRYQETQYF.

V usage is TRBV4-2 and J usage is TRBJ2-1; 8 bases are shared with TRBD2. CDR3 size: 15 residues. Germline V lookup: CDR1 LGHNA, CDR2 YNFKEQ. V dropped 1 base and J dropped 5; count of bases not matched to a gene: 4. CDR3 residues: CASSQVGSGNNEQFF. The CDR3 coding sequence is TGTGCCAGCAGCCAAGTTGGTAGCGGGAACAATGAGCAGTTCTTC.

The chain employs TRBV5-1 and TRBJ2-1; 8 bases fit TRBD1. Germline V gene data show CDR1 as SGHRS and CDR2 as YFSETQ. The ends lost 4 bases at V and 6 bases at J; junction bases unmatched: 3. The CDR3 is made up of 13 amino acids. The chain's CDR3 is CASSVDRGNEQFF. The CDR3 DNA sequence: TGCGCCAGCAGCGTAGACAGGGGCAATGAGCAGTTCTTC.

The chain has TRBV11-1 and TRBJ2-2; D is perhaps TRBD1 (6 bases). CDR3 length: 16 amino acids. From germline, CDR1 is SGHAT and CDR2 FQDESV (reference sequence). V gave up 1 base and J gave up 1 base, with 10 bases separating them. CDR3 in amino acids: CASSLGPTGNTGELFF. CDR3 nucleotide sequence: TGTGCCAGCAGCTTAGGGCCGACAGGGAACACCGGGGAGCTGTTTTTT.

This clone was detected only once. The chain carries TRBV27 and TRBJ2-5; 10 bases are a match to TRBD2. Germline V gives CDR1 MNHEY, CDR2 SMNVEV (reference sequence). This CDR3 contains 18 residues. V was clipped by 3 bases and J by 2 bases; unmatched bases: 12. Written as DNA, the CDR3 is TGTGCCAGCAGTTTGTTTGCTAGCGGGGGATTAACTCAAGAGACCCAGTACTTC. It yields the protein CASSLFASGGLTQETQYF.

This chain connects TRBV6-1 to TRBJ1-1; no definite D call. Germline V gene lookup returns CDR1 MNHNS and CDR2 SASEGT. CDR3 length: 14 residues. V gave up 2 bases and J gave up 5 bases, with 12 bases separating them. Here the CDR3 DNA reads TGTGCCAGCAGTGAACCGGGATTGATTACTGAAGCTTTCTTT. Its translation is CASSEPGLITEAFF.

The rearrangement uses TRBV10-1 and TRBJ2-7, with 7 bases that match TRBD2. J was trimmed by 0 bases and V by 4 bases; bases with no gene match: 3. This CDR3 spans 14 amino acids. Germline CDR1 WNHNN, CDR2 SYGVQD (reference sequence). The CDR3 is CASSVQRDSYEQYF. In DNA form, the CDR3 reads TGCGCCAGCAGTGTTCAGCGGGACTCCTACGAGCAGTACTTC.

The rearrangement links TRBV4-3 to TRBJ1-6; 7 nucleotides line up with TRBD1. The CDR3 sequence is 16 residues long. The V and J ends lost 2 bases and 7 bases, in that order; junction bases with no gene match: 8. Germline V gives CDR1 LGHNA, CDR2 YSLEER. DNA of the CDR3: TGCGCCAGCAGCCAAAACGGGGGACAGACCAATTCACCCCTCCACTTT. Protein sequence: CASSQNGGQTNSPLHF.

As concerns this clone: Germline and junction disagree at one end, which may indicate a read error. In DNA form, the CDR3 reads TGTGCCAGCAGGGCCCCCGGACAGGGCTCCAACGAGCAGTACTTC. Amino acid sequence: CASRAPGQGSNEQYF. This chain uses TRBV7-9 with TRBJ2-7; 8 bases agree with TRBD1. The germline CDR1 and CDR2 sequences are SEHNR and FQNEAQ (reference sequence). The CDR3 extends over 15 amino acids.

The V and J genes are TRBV20-1 and TRBJ1-1; D is perhaps TRBD1 (5 bases). The germline V gene has CDR1 DFQATT and CDR2 SNEGSKA (reference sequence). The V gene lost 3 bases and the J gene lost 2 bases, with 10 bases spanning the gap. This CDR3 comprises 13 residues. The CDR3 protein is CSASRRGNTEAFF. The CDR3 nucleotides are TGCAGTGCTAGTAGGAGGGGAAACACTGAAGCTTTCTTT.